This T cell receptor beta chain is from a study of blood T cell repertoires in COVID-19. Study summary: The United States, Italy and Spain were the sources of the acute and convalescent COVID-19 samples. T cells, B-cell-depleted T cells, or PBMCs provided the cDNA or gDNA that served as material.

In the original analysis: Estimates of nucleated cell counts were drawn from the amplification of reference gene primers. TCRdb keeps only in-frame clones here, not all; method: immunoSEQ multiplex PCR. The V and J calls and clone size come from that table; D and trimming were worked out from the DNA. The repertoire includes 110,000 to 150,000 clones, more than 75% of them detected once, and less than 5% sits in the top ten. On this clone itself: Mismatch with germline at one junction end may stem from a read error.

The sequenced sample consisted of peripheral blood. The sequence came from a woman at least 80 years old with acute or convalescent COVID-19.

CDR3 loop: CASSDSGSF. The CDR3 DNA follows: TGTGCCAGCAGTGACAGTGGGAGCTTT. The gene calls are TRBV6-4 and TRBJ1-6; D remains unclear. This CDR3 comprises 9 residues. Looked up from germline, CDR1 is MRHNA and CDR2 is SNTAGT.